This T cell receptor beta chain was found in a study of blood T cell repertoires in COVID-19. Study details: The United States, Italy and Spain supplied acute and convalescent COVID-19 samples. PBMCs, B-cell-depleted T cells, or T cells provided the cDNA or gDNA that made up the material.

The CDR3 runs to 13 residues. J lost 4 bases, V lost 4 bases, and 3 bases had no gene match. CDR1 and CDR2 (germline): SGHRS, YFSETQ. In Seattle, patients joined the study during active infection and were tracked longitudinally. In the original processing: Reference gene primers were amplified, and this amplification served to estimate nucleated cell counts. Measured with immunoSEQ multiplex PCR; TCRdb has only the in-frame clones, and not every one. V and J calls and clone size are as listed in that table; D and trimming were resolved from the DNA. Among some 71,000 clones listed, 84% were seen once.

The chain is built from TRBV5-1 and TRBJ2-7; 9 nucleotides agree with TRBD1. This receptor was identified in a man aged 50 or older with COVID-19, enrolled during active disease. The sample taken for sequencing was peripheral blood. The CDR3 spells CASSTGGPYEQYF. CDR3 bases: TGCGCCAGCAGCACAGGGGGCCCATACGAGCAGTACTTC.